This is a list of T cell receptor beta chains from one sample in a study of blood T cell repertoires in COVID-19. The repertoire was sequenced with immunoSEQ multiplex PCR; TCRdb's copy has only in-frame clones and lacks some. The sample comprises roughly 84,000 clones, 80% to 90% of which are singletons, and roughly 16% rests with the top ten. Source material: peripheral blood. These receptors originate from an elderly woman with acute or convalescent COVID-19. CDR3s include the opening cysteine and the closing phenylalanine or tryptophan. Fields, in order: D gene, V gene, J gene, CDR3 length, clone size, CDR3 protein, CDR3 DNA. The D gene is left open where the match is weak. Clone size is given for some rows only: seen once, a few or many times, or a class if the clone is expanded.

d_call: -
v_call: TRBV7-9
j_call: TRBJ2-5
cdr3_length: 14
clone_size: -
cdr3_aa: CASSLGRGAETQYF
cdr3_nt: TGTGCCAGCAGCTTAGGCAGGGGGGCAGAGACCCAGTACTTC

d_call: TRBD2
v_call: TRBV2
j_call: TRBJ2-1
cdr3_length: 15
clone_size: -
cdr3_aa: CASHKGASGNNEQFF
cdr3_nt: TGTGCCAGCCATAAAGGGGCTAGCGGAAACAATGAGCAGTTCTTC

d_call: -
v_call: TRBV10-2
j_call: TRBJ2-2
cdr3_length: 16
clone_size: once
cdr3_aa: CASRLSSNKNTGELFF
cdr3_nt: TGCGCCAGCAGGTTGAGTAGCAACAAGAACACCGGGGAGCTGTTTTTT

d_call: TRBD2
v_call: TRBV3-1/TRBV3-2
j_call: TRBJ2-1
cdr3_length: 16
clone_size: -
cdr3_aa: CASSQVLAGAYNEQFF
cdr3_nt: TGTGCCAGCAGCCAAGTTCTAGCGGGGGCCTACAATGAGCAGTTCTTC

d_call: TRBD1
v_call: TRBV28
j_call: TRBJ1-4
cdr3_length: 14
clone_size: -
cdr3_aa: CASSPQGSGEKLFF
cdr3_nt: TGTGCCAGCAGCCCACAGGGGTCGGGAGAAAAACTGTTTTTT

d_call: -
v_call: TRBV10-3
j_call: TRBJ2-7
cdr3_length: 14
clone_size: once
cdr3_aa: CAISESTGSYEQYF
cdr3_nt: TGTGCCATCAGTGAGTCCACAGGGTCCTACGAGCAGTACTTC

d_call: -
v_call: TRBV27
j_call: TRBJ2-7
cdr3_length: 15
clone_size: -
cdr3_aa: CASSYSRTANYEQYF
cdr3_nt: TGTGCCAGCAGCTACTCAAGGACAGCCAACTACGAGCAGTACTTC

d_call: TRBD2
v_call: TRBV2
j_call: TRBJ2-7
cdr3_length: 14
clone_size: -
cdr3_aa: CAAGGGRNSYEQYF
cdr3_nt: TGTGCCGCGGGCGGGGGACGTAACTCCTACGAGCAGTACTTC

d_call: -
v_call: TRBV4-1
j_call: TRBJ2-7
cdr3_length: 14
clone_size: -
cdr3_aa: CASSPQDRIYEQYF
cdr3_nt: TGCGCCAGCAGCCCACAGGACAGAATCTACGAGCAGTACTTC

d_call: TRBD1
v_call: TRBV6-6
j_call: TRBJ1-2
cdr3_length: 15
clone_size: -
cdr3_aa: CASTPRTGLNYGYTF
cdr3_nt: TGTGCCAGCACCCCCAGGACAGGCCTGAACTATGGCTACACCTTC

d_call: -
v_call: TRBV18
j_call: TRBJ1-5
cdr3_length: 15
clone_size: -
cdr3_aa: CASSPPGEGGQPQHF
cdr3_nt: TGTGCCAGCTCACCCCCTGGGGAGGGCGGTCAGCCCCAGCATTTT

d_call: -
v_call: TRBV5-6
j_call: TRBJ2-2
cdr3_length: 15
clone_size: -
cdr3_aa: CASSSYRVYTGELFF
cdr3_nt: TGTGCTAGCAGCTCGTACCGGGTATACACCGGGGAGCTGTTTTTT

d_call: TRBD1
v_call: TRBV3-1/TRBV3-2
j_call: TRBJ1-3
cdr3_length: 16
clone_size: -
cdr3_aa: CASSQETGTYGNTIYF
cdr3_nt: TGTGCCAGCAGCCAAGAGACAGGGACTTACGGAAACACCATATATTTT

d_call: -
v_call: TRBV14
j_call: TRBJ1-6
cdr3_length: 16
clone_size: few
cdr3_aa: CASSLEGRYYNSPLHF
cdr3_nt: TGTGCCAGCAGTCTGGAGGGGAGATACTATAATTCACCCCTCCACTTT

d_call: -
v_call: TRBV5-1
j_call: TRBJ1-1
cdr3_length: 14
clone_size: -
cdr3_aa: CASSLEARETEAFF
cdr3_nt: TGCGCCAGCAGCTTAGAGGCGCGGGAAACTGAAGCTTTCTTT

d_call: TRBD1
v_call: TRBV6-6
j_call: TRBJ1-4
cdr3_length: 13
clone_size: -
cdr3_aa: CAARGQINEKLFF
cdr3_nt: TGTGCCGCTAGGGGACAGATTAATGAAAAACTGTTTTTT

d_call: TRBD1
v_call: TRBV5-1
j_call: TRBJ1-1
cdr3_length: 14
clone_size: -
cdr3_aa: CASSLRQGNTEAFF
cdr3_nt: TGCGCCAGCAGCTTGAGACAGGGAAACACTGAAGCTTTCTTT

d_call: -
v_call: TRBV6-6
j_call: TRBJ1-2
cdr3_length: 12
clone_size: -
cdr3_aa: CASNLGGNGYTF
cdr3_nt: TGTGCCAGCAATTTAGGGGGAAATGGCTACACCTTC

d_call: -
v_call: TRBV10-3
j_call: TRBJ1-6
cdr3_length: 17
clone_size: -
cdr3_aa: CAISRLETGRGGSPLHF
cdr3_nt: TGTGCCATCAGTAGACTTGAGACAGGCCGGGGGGGTTCACCCCTCCACTTT

d_call: -
v_call: TRBV11-2
j_call: TRBJ1-4
cdr3_length: 15
clone_size: -
cdr3_aa: CASSLIVGSYEKLFF
cdr3_nt: TGTGCCAGCAGCTTAATCGTCGGGTCATATGAAAAACTGTTTTTT

d_call: -
v_call: TRBV4-3
j_call: TRBJ1-2
cdr3_length: 16
clone_size: -
cdr3_aa: CASSQDTRGLGYGYTF
cdr3_nt: TGCGCCAGCAGCCAAGATACGCGGGGGCTTGGCTATGGCTACACCTTC

d_call: TRBD1
v_call: TRBV29-1
j_call: TRBJ1-4
cdr3_length: 13
clone_size: few
cdr3_aa: CSVWGQGNEKLFF
cdr3_nt: TGCAGCGTTTGGGGACAGGGGAATGAAAAACTGTTTTTT

d_call: -
v_call: TRBV30
j_call: TRBJ1-4
cdr3_length: 15
clone_size: -
cdr3_aa: CAWTGLGQLGEKLFF
cdr3_nt: TGTGCCTGGACCGGACTAGGGCAGTTGGGCGAAAAACTGTTTTTT

d_call: TRBD1
v_call: TRBV7-2
j_call: TRBJ1-4
cdr3_length: 14
clone_size: -
cdr3_aa: CASSWDRGGEKLFF
cdr3_nt: TGTGCCAGCAGCTGGGACAGGGGTGGCGAAAAACTGTTTTTT

d_call: -
v_call: TRBV12-2
j_call: TRBJ2-1
cdr3_length: 16
clone_size: few
cdr3_aa: CASRLAPLAGVDEQFF
cdr3_nt: TGTGCAAGTCGCTTAGCGCCCCTAGCGGGGGTGGATGAGCAGTTCTTC

d_call: TRBD2
v_call: TRBV6-1
j_call: TRBJ2-1
cdr3_length: 15
clone_size: -
cdr3_aa: CASSEASGGIYEQFF
cdr3_nt: TGTGCCAGCAGTGAAGCCAGCGGGGGAATCTATGAGCAGTTCTTC

d_call: -
v_call: TRBV28
j_call: TRBJ2-7
cdr3_length: 13
clone_size: -
cdr3_aa: CASSPRVPYEQYF
cdr3_nt: TGTGCCAGCAGTCCCAGGGTTCCCTACGAGCAGTACTTC

d_call: TRBD2
v_call: TRBV20-1
j_call: TRBJ2-1
cdr3_length: 14
clone_size: -
cdr3_aa: CSASLASGGKEQFF
cdr3_nt: TGCAGTGCTAGTTTGGCTAGCGGGGGGAAAGAGCAGTTCTTC

d_call: -
v_call: TRBV9
j_call: TRBJ2-2
cdr3_length: 17
clone_size: -
cdr3_aa: CASSVEGGGLGTGELFF
cdr3_nt: TGTGCCAGCAGCGTAGAAGGTGGAGGGCTCGGTACCGGGGAGCTGTTTTTT

d_call: -
v_call: TRBV5-1
j_call: TRBJ1-5
cdr3_length: 16
clone_size: once
cdr3_aa: CASSLDGWERNQPQHF
cdr3_nt: TGCGCCAGCAGCTTGGACGGGTGGGAGCGCAATCAGCCCCAGCATTTT

d_call: -
v_call: TRBV20-1
j_call: TRBJ1-5
cdr3_length: 9
clone_size: -
cdr3_aa: CSFGQPQHF
cdr3_nt: TGCAGTTTCGGTCAGCCCCAGCATTTT

d_call: -
v_call: TRBV30
j_call: TRBJ2-3
cdr3_length: 15
clone_size: once
cdr3_aa: CAWSQGQLSTDTQYF
cdr3_nt: TGTGCCTGGAGCCAAGGACAGCTCAGCACAGATACGCAGTATTTT

d_call: TRBD1
v_call: TRBV16
j_call: TRBJ2-5
cdr3_length: 14
clone_size: -
cdr3_aa: CASSQSRTGGSQYF
cdr3_nt: TGTGCCAGCAGCCAATCCCGGACAGGCGGTAGCCAGTACTTC

d_call: TRBD1
v_call: TRBV14
j_call: TRBJ1-1
cdr3_length: 14
clone_size: -
cdr3_aa: CASSRGQGGTEAFF
cdr3_nt: TGTGCCAGCAGCCGAGGACAGGGCGGCACTGAAGCTTTCTTT

d_call: -
v_call: TRBV19
j_call: TRBJ1-6
cdr3_length: 12
clone_size: few
cdr3_aa: CASSAPREALHF
cdr3_nt: TGTGCCAGTAGTGCACCCAGGGAAGCCCTCCACTTT

d_call: -
v_call: TRBV27
j_call: TRBJ2-1
cdr3_length: 14
clone_size: -
cdr3_aa: CASSFRETTSEQFF
cdr3_nt: TGTGCCAGCAGTTTCCGGGAGACGACGAGTGAGCAGTTCTTC

d_call: TRBD2
v_call: TRBV7-9
j_call: TRBJ2-3
cdr3_length: 17
clone_size: -
cdr3_aa: CASSLGSASGSTDTQYF
cdr3_nt: TGTGCCAGCAGCTTAGGCTCGGCTAGCGGGAGCACAGATACGCAGTATTTT

d_call: -
v_call: TRBV7-8
j_call: TRBJ1-5
cdr3_length: 14
clone_size: -
cdr3_aa: CASSPMKGDQPQHF
cdr3_nt: TGTGCCAGCAGCCCAATGAAGGGAGATCAGCCCCAGCATTTT

d_call: -
v_call: TRBV29-1
j_call: TRBJ2-1
cdr3_length: 14
clone_size: -
cdr3_aa: CSVEDSFSGPRQFF
cdr3_nt: TGCAGCGTTGAAGATTCTTTTAGCGGACCCAGGCAGTTCTTC

d_call: -
v_call: TRBV6-4
j_call: TRBJ1-2
cdr3_length: 15
clone_size: -
cdr3_aa: CASSDTERPTHGYTF
cdr3_nt: TGTGCCAGCAGTGACACGGAGAGACCCACCCATGGCTACACCTTC

d_call: -
v_call: TRBV18
j_call: TRBJ2-5
cdr3_length: 16
clone_size: -
cdr3_aa: CASSRLSGSPQETQYF
cdr3_nt: TGTGCCAGCTCACGCCTGAGCGGGTCCCCCCAAGAGACCCAGTACTTC

d_call: -
v_call: TRBV11-2
j_call: TRBJ2-4
cdr3_length: 13
clone_size: -
cdr3_aa: CASSTLAKNIQYF
cdr3_nt: TGTGCCAGCAGTACTTTAGCCAAAAACATTCAGTACTTC

d_call: TRBD1
v_call: TRBV5-1
j_call: TRBJ1-1
cdr3_length: 15
clone_size: -
cdr3_aa: CASSLDRGQVTEAFF
cdr3_nt: TGCGCCAGCAGCTTGGACAGGGGGCAGGTCACTGAAGCTTTCTTT

d_call: TRBD1
v_call: TRBV24-1
j_call: TRBJ2-2
cdr3_length: 14
clone_size: -
cdr3_aa: CATSGQGSTGELFF
cdr3_nt: TGTGCCACCAGCGGACAGGGGAGCACCGGGGAGCTGTTTTTT

d_call: -
v_call: TRBV30
j_call: TRBJ1-5
cdr3_length: 14
clone_size: -
cdr3_aa: CAWSVSRSNQPQHF
cdr3_nt: TGTGCCTGGAGTGTAAGCCGGTCAAATCAGCCCCAGCATTTT

d_call: -
v_call: TRBV4-1
j_call: TRBJ2-1
cdr3_length: 17
clone_size: -
cdr3_aa: CASSQAAGPSFDNEQFF
cdr3_nt: TGCGCCAGCAGCCAAGCCGCGGGACCCTCTTTCGACAATGAGCAGTTCTTC

d_call: TRBD1
v_call: TRBV6-6
j_call: TRBJ2-1
cdr3_length: 15
clone_size: -
cdr3_aa: CASSYRDRGSNEQFF
cdr3_nt: TGTGCCAGCAGTTACCGGGACAGGGGATCCAATGAGCAGTTCTTC

d_call: TRBD2
v_call: TRBV9
j_call: TRBJ2-1
cdr3_length: 16
clone_size: once
cdr3_aa: CASSVAGLAGYNEQFF
cdr3_nt: TGTGCCAGCAGCGTAGCCGGACTAGCGGGCTACAATGAGCAGTTCTTC

d_call: TRBD1
v_call: TRBV28
j_call: TRBJ1-1
cdr3_length: 15
clone_size: -
cdr3_aa: CASSPRTGGAAEAFF
cdr3_nt: TGTGCCAGCAGTCCCCGGACAGGGGGCGCCGCTGAAGCTTTCTTT

d_call: -
v_call: TRBV28
j_call: TRBJ2-7
cdr3_length: 14
clone_size: -
cdr3_aa: CASRPQRSVYEQYF
cdr3_nt: TGTGCCAGCCGCCCCCAACGAAGCGTCTACGAGCAGTACTTC

d_call: -
v_call: TRBV6-5
j_call: TRBJ1-3
cdr3_length: 11
clone_size: once
cdr3_aa: CASLSGNTIYF
cdr3_nt: TGTGCCAGCCTCTCTGGAAACACCATATATTTT

d_call: -
v_call: TRBV2
j_call: TRBJ1-6
cdr3_length: 15
clone_size: -
cdr3_aa: CASSEDARRRPTLHF
cdr3_nt: TGTGCCAGCAGTGAAGACGCCCGTCGGCGGCCTACGCTCCACTTT

d_call: TRBD2
v_call: TRBV9
j_call: TRBJ2-1
cdr3_length: 14
clone_size: -
cdr3_aa: CASEGTSSYNEQFF
cdr3_nt: TGTGCCTCGGAGGGGACTAGCTCCTACAATGAGCAGTTCTTC

d_call: -
v_call: TRBV3-1/TRBV3-2
j_call: TRBJ2-5
cdr3_length: 13
clone_size: once
cdr3_aa: CASSQPPSETQYF
cdr3_nt: TGTGCCAGCAGCCAACCCCCGTCGGAGACCCAGTACTTC

d_call: -
v_call: TRBV30
j_call: TRBJ2-3
cdr3_length: 12
clone_size: -
cdr3_aa: CAWRRGGDTQYF
cdr3_nt: TGTGCCTGGAGGCGGGGCGGGGATACGCAGTATTTT

d_call: -
v_call: TRBV25-1
j_call: TRBJ1-3
cdr3_length: 13
clone_size: -
cdr3_aa: CASSEVQGGPIYF
cdr3_nt: TGTGCCAGCAGTGAGGTACAGGGTGGTCCCATATATTTT

d_call: -
v_call: TRBV6-2/TRBV6-3
j_call: TRBJ1-3
cdr3_length: 16
clone_size: once
cdr3_aa: CASSYAGKESGNTIYF
cdr3_nt: TGTGCCAGCAGTTACGCAGGGAAGGAGTCTGGAAACACCATATATTTT

d_call: -
v_call: TRBV9
j_call: TRBJ1-2
cdr3_length: 15
clone_size: few
cdr3_aa: CASSVELQDPYGYTF
cdr3_nt: TGTGCCAGCAGCGTAGAATTACAGGATCCCTATGGCTACACCTTC

d_call: -
v_call: TRBV6-6
j_call: TRBJ1-5
cdr3_length: 15
clone_size: -
cdr3_aa: CASSYSSRGGQPQHF
cdr3_nt: TGTGCCAGCAGTTACTCGAGTAGGGGAGGTCAGCCCCAGCATTTT

d_call: -
v_call: TRBV6-5
j_call: TRBJ1-1
cdr3_length: 11
clone_size: once
cdr3_aa: CASSNGGEAFF
cdr3_nt: TGTGCCAGCAGTAATGGGGGGGAAGCTTTCTTT